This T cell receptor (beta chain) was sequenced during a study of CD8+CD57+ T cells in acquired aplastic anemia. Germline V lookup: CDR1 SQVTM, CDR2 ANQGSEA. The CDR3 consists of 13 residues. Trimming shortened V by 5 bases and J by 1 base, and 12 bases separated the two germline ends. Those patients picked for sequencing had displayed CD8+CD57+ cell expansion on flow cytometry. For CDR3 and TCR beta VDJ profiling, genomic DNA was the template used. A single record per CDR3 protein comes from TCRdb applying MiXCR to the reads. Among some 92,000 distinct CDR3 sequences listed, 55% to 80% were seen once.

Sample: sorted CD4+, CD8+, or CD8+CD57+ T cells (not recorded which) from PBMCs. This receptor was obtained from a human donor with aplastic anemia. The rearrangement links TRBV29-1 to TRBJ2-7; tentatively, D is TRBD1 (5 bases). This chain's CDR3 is CSVLQVGSYEQYF. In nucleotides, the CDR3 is TGCAGCGTTTTACAGGTTGGATCCTACGAGCAGTACTTC.